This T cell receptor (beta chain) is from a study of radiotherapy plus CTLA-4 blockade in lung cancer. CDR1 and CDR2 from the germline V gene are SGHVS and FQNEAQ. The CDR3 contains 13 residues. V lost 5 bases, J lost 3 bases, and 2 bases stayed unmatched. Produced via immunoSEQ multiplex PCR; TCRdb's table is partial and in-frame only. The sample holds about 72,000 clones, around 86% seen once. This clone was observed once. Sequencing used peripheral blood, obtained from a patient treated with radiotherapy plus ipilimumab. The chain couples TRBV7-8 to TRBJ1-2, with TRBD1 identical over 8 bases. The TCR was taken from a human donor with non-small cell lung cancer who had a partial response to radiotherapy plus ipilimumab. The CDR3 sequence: CASSLDRDYGYTF. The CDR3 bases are TGTGCCAGCAGCCTGGACAGGGACTATGGCTACACCTTC.